These T cell receptor beta chains were read from a single sample in a study of T cell responses to AZD1222 COVID-19 vaccine. Libraries were prepared by immunoSEQ multiplex PCR; TCRdb keeps only in-frame clonotypes and omits some of them. The repertoire holds about 97,000 clones, about 90% seen once, with about 15% in the top ten. The specimen was peripheral blood, collected on day 0 of AZD1222 vaccination. The source is an adult in good health. The CDR3 runs from the conserved cysteine through the conserved F or W. D genes are given only for firm matches. Some rows mark clone size as missing; the rest say once, few, many or name a class of expanded clone.

NA,TRBJ1-2,TRBV7-9,NA,CASSPSTTGQGYTF,TGTGCCAGCAGCCCGTCGACAACAGGGCAAGGCTACACCTTC
NA,TRBJ1-2,TRBV5-8,NA,CASSLLATESGYTF,TGTGCCAGCAGCTTGTTAGCTACCGAGAGTGGCTACACCTTC
TRBD2,TRBJ2-2,TRBV9,NA,CASSVGVRASGGELFF,TGTGCCAGCAGCGTAGGGGTCAGGGCTAGCGGCGGGGAGCTGTTTTTT
NA,TRBJ2-1,TRBV2,NA,CASSDGFNEQFF,TGTGCCAGCAGTGACGGGTTCAATGAGCAGTTCTTC
TRBD1,TRBJ1-4,TRBV20-1,NA,CSASGGTGREKLFF,TGCAGTGCGAGTGGTGGGACAGGGCGAGAAAAACTGTTTTTT
NA,TRBJ2-3,TRBV18,NA,CASSPTTADTQYF,TGTGCCAGCTCACCAACTACAGCAGATACGCAGTATTTT
NA,TRBJ1-5,TRBV6-1,NA,CASSELAGNQPQHF,TGTGCCAGCAGTGAACTTGCGGGCAATCAGCCCCAGCATTTT
TRBD1,TRBJ1-4,TRBV14,NA,CASSQDRGDRAVVCEKLFF,TGTGCCAGCAGCCAAGATAGGGGGGACAGGGCCGTGGTATGTGAAAAACTGTTTTTT
TRBD1,TRBJ1-6,TRBV19,NA,CASSETGEGSPLHF,TGTGCCAGTTCTGAGACAGGGGAGGGGTCACCCCTCCACTTT
NA,TRBJ1-1,TRBV19,NA,CASSRGGAGRDTEAFF,TGTGCCAGTAGTAGGGGAGGGGCTGGGCGCGACACTGAAGCTTTCTTT
TRBD1,TRBJ2-2,TRBV4-1,NA,CASKGFWQGAHTGELFF,TGCGCCAGCAAAGGGTTTTGGCAGGGGGCGCACACCGGGGAGCTGTTTTTT
NA,TRBJ1-1,TRBV9,NA,CASSGSGRTNTEAFF,TGTGCCAGCAGCGGCTCGGGACGGACGAACACTGAAGCTTTCTTT
TRBD1,TRBJ2-2,TRBV14,NA,CASSPGTGGFAGELFF,TGTGCCAGCAGCCCCGGGACAGGGGGCTTCGCCGGGGAGCTGTTTTTT
NA,TRBJ1-1,TRBV7-9,NA,CASGRGSGTEAFF,TGTGCCAGCGGGAGGGGGTCGGGCACTGAAGCTTTCTTT
NA,TRBJ2-1,TRBV11-2,NA,CASSLVRGPYNEQFF,TGTGCCAGCAGCTTAGTCCGGGGACCCTACAATGAGCAGTTCTTC
NA,TRBJ1-5,TRBV3-1/TRBV3-2,NA,CASSPGGDSNQPQHF,TGTGCCAGCAGCCCGGGGGGTGATAGCAATCAGCCCCAGCATTTT
TRBD1,TRBJ1-2,TRBV5-4,few,CASSPSYRGGNYGYTF,TGTGCCAGCAGCCCTTCCTACAGGGGAGGTAACTATGGCTACACCTTC
NA,TRBJ2-7,TRBV6-1,once,CASSEITGFYGEQYF,TGTGCCAGCAGTGAGATAACAGGGTTTTACGGTGAGCAGTACTTC
NA,TRBJ2-7,TRBV11-2,NA,CASSLDLGGSSYEQYF,TGTGCCAGCAGCTTAGATCTCGGTGGGAGCTCCTACGAGCAGTACTTC
NA,TRBJ2-7,TRBV29-1,NA,CSVSSQSYEQYF,TGCAGCGTCTCCTCTCAGAGCTACGAGCAGTACTTC
TRBD2,TRBJ2-3,TRBV18,NA,CASSPSGGTDTQYF,TGTGCCAGCTCACCAAGCGGGGGCACAGATACGCAGTATTTT
TRBD1,TRBJ1-2,TRBV27,NA,CASILSGQGPGGYTF,TGTGCCAGCATTTTGTCCGGACAGGGGCCGGGGGGCTACACCTTC
NA,TRBJ2-7,TRBV5-6,NA,CASSLAGVDEQYF,TGTGCCAGCAGCTTGGCCGGCGTCGACGAGCAGTACTTC
NA,TRBJ2-7,TRBV30,NA,CAWSSRDGNYEQYF,TGTGCCTGGAGTTCCCGGGACGGTAACTACGAGCAGTACTTC
NA,TRBJ2-7,TRBV5-1,NA,CASSLPIGSFSYEQYF,TGCGCCAGCAGCCTTCCCATCGGCTCCTTCTCCTACGAGCAGTACTTC
TRBD1,TRBJ2-3,TRBV12-5,once,CASGLETGVGTDTQYF,TGTGCTAGTGGTTTGGAGACAGGGGTGGGTACAGATACGCAGTATTTT